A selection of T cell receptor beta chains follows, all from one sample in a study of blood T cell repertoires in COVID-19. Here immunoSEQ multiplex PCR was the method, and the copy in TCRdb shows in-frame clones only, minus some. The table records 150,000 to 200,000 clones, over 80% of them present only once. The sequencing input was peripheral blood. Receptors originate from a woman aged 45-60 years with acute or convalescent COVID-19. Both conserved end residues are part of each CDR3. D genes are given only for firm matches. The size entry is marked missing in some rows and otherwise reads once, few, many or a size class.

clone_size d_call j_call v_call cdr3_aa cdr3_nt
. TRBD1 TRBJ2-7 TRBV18 CASSPIDQGVLGEQYF TGTGCCAGCTCACCAATAGATCAGGGGGTGCTGGGGGAGCAGTACTTC
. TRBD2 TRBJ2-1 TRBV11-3 CASSLKTGLAGYNEQFF TGTGCCAGCAGCTTAAAGACGGGACTAGCGGGATACAATGAGCAGTTCTTC
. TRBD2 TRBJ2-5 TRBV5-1 CASSPLTSTIQETQYF TGCGCCAGCAGCCCGCTGACTAGCACCATCCAAGAGACCCAGTACTTC
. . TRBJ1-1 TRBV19 CASSYGGRFQSTEAFF TGTGCCAGTAGTTACGGCGGGCGCTTTCAGAGCACTGAAGCTTTCTTT
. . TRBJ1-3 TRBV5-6 CASSLPDPGGGNTIYF TGTGCCAGCAGCTTGCCCGACCCGGGGGGCGGAAACACCATATATTTT
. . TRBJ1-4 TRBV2 CASTGDMATNEKLFF TGTGCCAGCACCGGGGACATGGCAACTAATGAAAAACTGTTTTTT
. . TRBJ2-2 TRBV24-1 CATGQPTGELFF TGTGCCACGGGACAACCCACCGGGGAGCTGTTTTTT
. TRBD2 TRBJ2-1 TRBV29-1 CSGGAGGPNEQFF TGCAGCGGCGGGGCGGGAGGGCCGAATGAGCAGTTCTTC
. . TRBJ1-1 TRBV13 CASNRGELSQGSTEAFF TGTGCCAGCAACCGAGGGGAACTGAGTCAGGGGAGTACTGAAGCTTTCTTT
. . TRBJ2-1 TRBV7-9 CASSLVGLAEAYNEQFF TGTGCCAGCAGCTTAGTCGGCTTGGCAGAGGCCTACAATGAGCAGTTCTTC
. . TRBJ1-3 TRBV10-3 CAISEAYSGSSGNTIYF TGTGCCATCAGTGAGGCCTACAGCGGTTCCTCTGGAAACACCATATATTTT
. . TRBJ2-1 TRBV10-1 CASTGLSYNEQFF TGCGCCAGCACAGGACTCTCCTACAATGAGCAGTTCTTC
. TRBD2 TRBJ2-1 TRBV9 CASSTSGGAYNEQFF TGTGCCAGCAGCACTAGCGGGGGGGCCTACAATGAGCAGTTCTTC
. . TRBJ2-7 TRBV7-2 CASSLDRIHSYEQYF TGTGCCAGCAGCTTAGACAGGATTCATTCGTACGAGCAGTACTTC
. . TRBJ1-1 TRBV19 CASSIERTVGAITEAFF TGTGCCAGTAGTATAGAAAGGACAGTGGGGGCCATAACTGAAGCTTTCTTT
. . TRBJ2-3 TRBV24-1 CATSDVGTSATDTQYF TGTGCCACCAGTGACGTCGGGACATCAGCCACAGATACGCAGTATTTT
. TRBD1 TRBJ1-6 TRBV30 CAWSVRGLNSPLHF TGTGCCTGGAGTGTCAGGGGGCTTAATTCACCCCTCCACTTT
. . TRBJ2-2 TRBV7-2 CASSLAGSGRSPNTGELFF TGTGCCAGCAGCTTAGCTGGGTCAGGCCGAAGTCCGAACACCGGGGAGCTGTTTTTT
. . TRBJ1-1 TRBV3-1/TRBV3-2 CASSRQGWSEAFF TGTGCCAGCAGCCGTCAGGGGTGGTCTGAAGCTTTCTTT
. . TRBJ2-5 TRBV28 CASSFREEETQYF TGTGCCAGCAGTTTTCGAGAGGAAGAGACCCAGTACTTC
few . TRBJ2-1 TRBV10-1 CASSPFFSYNEQFF TGCGCCAGCAGTCCGTTTTTCTCCTACAATGAGCAGTTCTTC
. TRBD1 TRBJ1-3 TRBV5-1 CASSLAGTGRSTIYF TGCGCCAGCAGCTTGGCTGGGACAGGGAGAAGCACCATATATTTT
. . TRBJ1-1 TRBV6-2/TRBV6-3 CASSYQGDTEAFF TGTGCCAGCAGTTACCAAGGGGACACTGAAGCTTTCTTT
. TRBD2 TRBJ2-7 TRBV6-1 CASSDRLAGGPFYEQYF TGTGCCAGCAGTGATAGGCTAGCGGGAGGCCCCTTCTACGAGCAGTACTTC
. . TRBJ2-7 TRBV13 CASSLDPVVRDEQYF TGTGCCAGCAGCTTAGACCCAGTGGTGCGGGACGAGCAGTACTTC
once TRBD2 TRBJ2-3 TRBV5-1 CASSGLAGGDTQYF TGCGCCAGCAGCGGACTAGCGGGGGGAGATACGCAGTATTTT
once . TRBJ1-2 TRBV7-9 CASSLIPGANYGYTF TGTGCCAGCAGCTTAATCCCAGGGGCTAACTATGGCTACACCTTC
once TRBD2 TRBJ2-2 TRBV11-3 CASSFRLAGVTGELFF TGTGCCAGCAGCTTTAGACTAGCGGGAGTTACCGGGGAGCTGTTTTTT
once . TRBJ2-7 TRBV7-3 CASSLNGGPSYEQYF TGTGCCAGCAGCCTCAACGGGGGACCGTCCTACGAGCAGTACTTC
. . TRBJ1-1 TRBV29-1 CSGLGHMNTEAFF TGCAGCGGATTGGGACATATGAACACTGAAGCTTTCTTT